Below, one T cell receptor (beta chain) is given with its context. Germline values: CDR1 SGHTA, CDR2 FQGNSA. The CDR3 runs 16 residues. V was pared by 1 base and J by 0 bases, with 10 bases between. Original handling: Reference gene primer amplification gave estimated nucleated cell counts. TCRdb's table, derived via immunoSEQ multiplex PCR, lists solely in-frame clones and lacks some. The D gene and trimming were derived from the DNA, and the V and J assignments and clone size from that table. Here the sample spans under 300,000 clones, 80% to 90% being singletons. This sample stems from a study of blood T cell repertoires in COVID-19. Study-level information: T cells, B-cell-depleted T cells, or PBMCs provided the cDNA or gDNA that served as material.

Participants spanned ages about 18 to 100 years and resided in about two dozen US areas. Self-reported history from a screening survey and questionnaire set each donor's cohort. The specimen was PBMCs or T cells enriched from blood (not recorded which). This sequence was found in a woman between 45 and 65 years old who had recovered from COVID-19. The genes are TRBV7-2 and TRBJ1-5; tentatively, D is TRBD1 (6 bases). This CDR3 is CASSLVTGSSNQPQHF. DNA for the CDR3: TGTGCCAGCAGCTTAGTAACAGGGAGTAGCAATCAGCCCCAGCATTTT. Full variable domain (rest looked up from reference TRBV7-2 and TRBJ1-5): GAGVSQSPSNKVTEKGKDVELRCDPISGHTALYWYRQSLGQGLEFLIYFQGNSAPDKSGLPSDRFSAERTGGSVSTLTIQRTQQEDSAVYLCASSLVTGSSNQPQHFGDGTRLSIL.